The present T cell receptor beta chain was sequenced within a study of response to subunit inactivated influenza vaccine. Losses at the gene ends were 5 bases for V and 7 bases for J; bases not matched to a gene: 8. The CDR3 has 15 amino acids. CDR1 and CDR2 (germline): ENHRY, SYGVKD. Whole-study findings and limits: A suggestion made by the authors is that each seasonal influenza vaccination recruits few new T cells.

TCRdb redid the calling of the RT-PCR reads with MiXCR, one entry per CDR3 protein. The repertoire holds roughly 710,000 distinct CDR3 sequences, with around 15% as singletons. A few counts support this clonotype. Its specificity is not known. This clonotype was obtained from a man between 45 and 60 years old who received an inactivated influenza vaccine. V is TRBV10-3 and J is TRBJ2-2; 9 positions agree with TRBD1. Sequencing used PBMCs from blood, obtained 14 days before vaccination. The CDR3 DNA sequence: TGTGCCATCAGTCCGGGACAGGGTACCGGCGGGGAGCTGTTTTTT. It encodes CAISPGQGTGGELFF.